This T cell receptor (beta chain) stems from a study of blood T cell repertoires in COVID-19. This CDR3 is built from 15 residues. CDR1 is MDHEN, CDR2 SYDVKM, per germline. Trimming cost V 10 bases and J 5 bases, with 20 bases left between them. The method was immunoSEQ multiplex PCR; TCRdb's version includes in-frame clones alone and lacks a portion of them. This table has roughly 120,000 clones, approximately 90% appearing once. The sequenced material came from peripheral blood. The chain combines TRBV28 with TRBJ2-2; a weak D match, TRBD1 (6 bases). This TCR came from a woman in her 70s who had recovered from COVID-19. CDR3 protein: CAIKSLPRGTGELFF. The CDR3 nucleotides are TGTGCCATCAAAAGCCTTCCGAGGGGGACCGGGGAGCTGTTTTTT.